These T cell receptor beta chains were read from a single sample in a study of blood T cells in healthy people across ages. From the 5' RACE reads, TCRdb called clonotypes with MiXCR, one entry per CDR3 protein. Of over 450,000 distinct CDR3 sequences listed, less than 25% are singletons. These data also formed part of another study, on T cells of mothers and their children.

The material sequenced was blood. The receptors derive from a boy aged 10-17 years in good health. Both conserved end residues are part of each CDR3. The D gene is left open where the match is weak. Expanded clones are given a class, and other clones once, few, many or no size at all.

>TRBD2|TRBJ2-7|few|TRBV4-3
CASSQDNGGEQYF
TGCGCCAGCAGCCAAGATAACGGGGGGGAGCAGTACTTC
>-|TRBJ2-3|-|TRBV6-6
CASSLQGGADTQYF
TGTGCCAGCAGTTTACAGGGCGGCGCAGATACGCAGTATTTT
>-|TRBJ2-1|few|TRBV4-2
CASSQDTTQRSGNEQFF
TGTGCCAGCAGCCAAGATACAACCCAGCGGTCCGGGAATGAGCAGTTCTTC
>TRBD1|TRBJ1-1|few|TRBV20-1
CSARDRVATEAFF
TGCAGTGCTCGGGACAGGGTGGCCACTGAAGCTTTCTTT
>TRBD2|TRBJ2-3|-|TRBV5-6
CASSLVVSGGQGTQYF
TGTGCCAGCAGCTTGGTCGTTAGCGGGGGGCAGGGGACGCAGTATTTT
>-|TRBJ2-1|few|TRBV12-5
CASGFYNEQFF
TGTGCTAGTGGTTTCTACAATGAGCAGTTCTTC
>TRBD2|TRBJ2-7|many|TRBV11-2
CASKAGGSDEQYF
TGTGCCTCTAAAGCGGGAGGTAGCGACGAGCAGTACTTC
>TRBD2|TRBJ2-2|-|TRBV12-5
CASGLALSGGRTGELFF
TGTGCTAGTGGTCTAGCCCTGAGCGGGGGCAGGACCGGGGAGCTGTTTTTT
>-|TRBJ2-1|-|TRBV9
CASSVEPGRGDNEQFF
TGTGCCAGCAGCGTCGAACCGGGACGGGGAGACAATGAGCAGTTCTTC
>-|TRBJ1-4|-|TRBV15
CATSPHWGQLAANEKLFF
TGTGCCACCAGCCCCCATTGGGGGCAGCTAGCGGCTAATGAAAAACTGTTTTTT
>TRBD2|TRBJ2-7|few|TRBV27
CASSWTSDYEQYF
TGTGCCAGCAGTTGGACTAGCGACTACGAGCAGTACTTC
>-|TRBJ1-1|-|TRBV7-3
CASSESGGKNTEAFF
TGTGCCAGCAGCGAGTCCGGGGGAAAGAACACTGAAGCTTTCTTT